The text below deals with one TCR beta chain. As yet, its antigen is unknown. These data belong to a study of T cell responses to AZD1222 COVID-19 vaccine. Study-wide background: Second-dose recipients at about 4 or about 12 weeks were treated as one pooled group. Study-level points and caveats: There were vaccine-associated CD4 TCRs across spike, dominant at 160-218 and 743-854.

V lost 6 bases and J 11 bases, leaving 18 bases between the germline ends. The germline CDR1 and CDR2 sequences are MNHEY and SVGAGI. The CDR3 extends over 13 amino acids. TCRdb's table, derived via immunoSEQ multiplex PCR, lists solely in-frame clones and lacks some. The table lists over 70,000 clones, 88% of them singletons. The source is an adult in good health. This chain links TRBV6-5 with TRBJ2-3; no clear D. This sample comprised peripheral blood, obtained on day 0 of AZD1222 vaccination. CDR3 coding DNA: TGTGCCAGCAGCCCCGTAACATCGGCTCAGCAGTATTTT. It is translated as CASSPVTSAQQYF.